Following are 14 T cell receptor beta chains from one sample sequenced in a study of CD8 T cells in ankylosing spondylitis. MiXCR was run by TCRdb on the 5' RACE reads, yielding one entry per CDR3 protein. The table has approximately 140,000 distinct CDR3 sequences, around 9% seen once; the top ten hold 3% to 4%. Sequencing input: blood, either unsorted or a sorted T cell fraction (not recorded which). The receptors derive from a male donor with ankylosing spondylitis or in good health (not recorded which).

Many counts were recorded for this clonotype. J is TRBJ2-1 and V is TRBV20-1; 7 bases line up with TRBD2. Germline V gene lookup returns CDR1 DFQATT and CDR2 SNEGSKA (reference sequence). This CDR3 comprises 17 residues. V shed 5 bases and J 0 bases; nucleotides not matched to a gene: 13. CDR3 nucleotides: TGCAGTGCTGCCCCTTTGAGCGGGATTAGCTCCTACAATGAGCAGTTCTTC. This sequence encodes CSAAPLSGISSYNEQFF.

This clonotype appeared many times. V gene TRBV20-1 combines with J gene TRBJ2-5; no firm D call. This CDR3 contains 11 residues. Germline loops: CDR1 DFQATT, CDR2 SNEGSKA (reference sequence). Trimming pared 4 bases from V and 1 base from J, leaving 4 bases between. This CDR3 reads CSATSQETQYF. For the CDR3, the DNA is TGCAGTGCTACTAGCCAAGAGACCCAGTACTTC.

This clonotype has only a few counts. This chain links TRBV7-2 with TRBJ2-7; D call uncertain. CDR1 and CDR2 (germline): SGHTA, FQGNSA. This CDR3 is built from 13 residues. V was trimmed by 1 base and J by 4 bases, leaving 8 bases between them. CDR3 nucleotide sequence: TGTGCCAGCAGCTTAGTTGCGTTATACGAGCAGTACTTC. It translates to CASSLVALYEQYF.

The chain has TRBV20-1 and TRBJ2-7; D might be TRBD1 or TRBD2, each matching 6 bases. The ends were cut back, 4 bases at V and 4 bases at J, with 20 bases in the middle. CDR3 size: 15 residues. Per germline, CDR1 DFQATT and CDR2 SNEGSKA (reference sequence). The chain's CDR3 is CSAIRGRLGAYEQYF. The CDR3 bases are TGCAGTGCTATTCGGGGGCGCCTCGGTGCGTACGAGCAGTACTTC.

This clonotype was seen repeatedly, ten times or more. The chain employs TRBV20-1 and TRBJ1-6, with D maybe TRBD1 (5 bases). The germline V and J ends were trimmed by 4 bases and 7 bases, with 11 bases remaining between them. This CDR3 is built from 13 residues. From germline, CDR1 is DFQATT and CDR2 SNEGSKA (reference sequence). The CDR3 loop is CSAILPGNSPLHF. The CDR3 nucleotides read TGCAGTGCTATTTTACCAGGGAATTCACCCCTCCACTTT.

This clonotype appeared many times. The CDR3 is CASTPGGYAWFF. Written as DNA, the CDR3 is TGCGCCAGCACCCCGGGGGGGTACGCATGGTTCTTC. The gene calls are TRBV5-1 and TRBJ2-1; 8 nucleotides align to TRBD2. The length of the CDR3 is 12 residues. The V gene end was trimmed by 6 bases and the J gene end by 15 bases; junction bases not matched to a gene: 11. Germline V gives CDR1 SGHRS, CDR2 YFSETQ.

This clonotype was seen a handful of times. The rearrangement uses TRBV20-1 and TRBJ1-1; TRBD1 matches at 10 bases. The CDR3 length is 13 residues. Germline loops: CDR1 DFQATT, CDR2 SNEGSKA (reference sequence). J gave up 6 bases and V 3 bases, and 4 bases lay outside the gene matches. CDR3 amino acids: CSASSDRGAEAFF. The CDR3 nucleotides are TGCAGTGCTAGTTCGGACAGGGGGGCTGAAGCTTTCTTT.

In its sample, this clonotype was seen many times. CDR3 sequence: CASSPMRGREQYF. The CDR3 DNA reads TGTGCCAGCTCACCAATGAGGGGGCGTGAGCAGTACTTC. This chain joins TRBV18 and TRBJ2-7; 7 bases line up with TRBD1. Per the germline V gene, CDR1 is KGHSH and CDR2 is LQKENI. Unmatched junction bases numbered 5, after V lost 2 bases and J lost 7 bases. This CDR3 is 13 amino acids long.

V and J are TRBV7-6 and TRBJ2-1; weak D call: TRBD1 (6 bases). Germline V gene sequence: CDR1 SGHVS, CDR2 FNYEAQ. The CDR3 sequence is 15 residues long. Trimming took off 1 base at V and 8 bases at J, with 15 bases between the two ends. The CDR3 spells CASSLGQDWGHEQFF. CDR3 nucleotides: TGTGCCAGCAGCTTAGGACAGGATTGGGGCCATGAGCAGTTCTTC.

Note on this clonotype: At one boundary the junction diverges from the germline segment, which might be a read error. The gene calls are TRBV5-1 and TRBJ1-4; the D gene is possibly TRBD1 (6 bases). Germline values: CDR1 SGHRS, CDR2 YFSETQ. The CDR3 loop spans 14 amino acids. CDR3 protein: CASSMAGSGEKLIF. In nucleotides, the CDR3 is TGCGCCAGCAGCATGGCAGGGTCAGGGGAAAAACTGATTTTT.

There are many counts of this clonotype. J is TRBJ1-2 and V is TRBV5-1, with TRBD1 matching 7 bases. J was trimmed by 4 bases and V by 4 bases; bases with no gene match: 4. Germline V lookup: CDR1 SGHRS, CDR2 YFSETQ. The CDR3 has 13 amino acids. The chain's CDR3 is CASSLGTVYGYTF. The CDR3 nucleotides read TGCGCCAGCAGCCTAGGGACAGTCTATGGCTACACCTTC.

This clonotype was detected many times. This rearrangement joins TRBV20-1 to TRBJ2-7; TRBD1 is a possible D gene (6 bases). Trimming took off 2 bases at V and 4 bases at J, with 15 bases between the two ends. The germline gives CDR1 DFQATT, CDR2 SNEGSKA (reference sequence). The CDR3 is made up of 14 amino acids. The DNA for the CDR3 is TGCAGTGCTAGAAGGACAGATCTAGCATACGAGCAGTACTTC. This codes for CSARRTDLAYEQYF.

This clonotype was recorded at least ten times. The V call is TRBV20-1, the J call TRBJ2-7; 7 bases fit TRBD2. The J segment lost 5 bases and the V segment lost 2 bases, leaving 6 bases of the junction unmatched. The CDR3 is made up of 13 amino acids. Germline CDR1 reads DFQATT; CDR2 reads SNEGSKA (reference sequence). CDR3: CSARKRLANEQYF. DNA of the CDR3: TGCAGTGCTAGAAAGCGACTAGCAAACGAGCAGTACTTC.

There are many counts of this clonotype. The rearrangement joins TRBV5-1 to TRBJ2-1; TRBD1 matches 7 bases. Germline CDR1 and CDR2: SGHRS and YFSETQ. Trimming removed 2 bases from V and 13 bases from J; junction bases left unmatched: 15. The CDR3 loop spans 15 amino acids. The CDR3 sequence: CASSFQPRETGSQFF. CDR3 DNA: TGCGCCAGCAGCTTCCAACCACGCGAGACAGGGTCCCAGTTCTTC.